The rows below give T cell receptor beta chains drawn from one sample of a study of T cells in localized non-small cell lung cancer. TCRdb's table, derived via immunoSEQ multiplex PCR, lists solely in-frame clones and lacks some. The table shows about 1,600 clones, with roughly a quarter occurring only once. Here the sequenced sample was normal lung tissue next to the tumor, taken before any cancer treatment. The receptors come from a man between 40 and 69 years old with stage II squamous cell lung carcinoma. Both conserved end residues are part of each CDR3. The order of the fields is V gene, clone size, D gene, J gene, CDR3 protein, CDR3 DNA. A D gene is named only where the DNA matches it firmly. The size of a clone is reported for some rows only, either as once, few or many, or as a class for expanded clones.

TRBV18	few	NA	TRBJ1-1	CASSERQIMNTEAFF	TGTGCCAGCTCGGAAAGACAGATCATGAACACTGAAGCTTTCTTT
TRBV30	few	NA	TRBJ1-3	CAWSVWGTGNTIYF	TGTGCCTGGAGTGTCTGGGGAACTGGAAACACCATATATTTT
TRBV30	NA	NA	TRBJ1-6	CAWSLGLESPLHF	TGTGCCTGGAGTCTAGGTCTTGAATCACCCCTCCACTTT
TRBV6-1	NA	NA	TRBJ2-6	CASSEDWGAGANVLTF	TGTGCCAGCAGTGAAGATTGGGGGGCTGGGGCCAACGTCCTGACTTTC
TRBV6-8	few	TRBD2	TRBJ2-1	CASSFGGSGNEQFF	TGTGCCAGCAGCTTCGGGGGGAGTGGCAATGAGCAGTTCTTC
TRBV11-3	medium-sized	TRBD1	TRBJ2-2	CASSSGQGSLGIHTGELFF	TGTGCCAGCAGCTCGGGACAGGGGAGCTTGGGGATCCATACCGGGGAGCTGTTTTTT
TRBV30	few	NA	TRBJ2-7	CAWSRSSRDEQYF	TGTGCCTGGAGTCGTAGCAGTCGCGACGAGCAGTACTTC
TRBV7-2	medium-sized	TRBD1	TRBJ1-2	CASSPGQDYGYTF	TGTGCCAGCAGCCCCGGACAGGACTATGGCTACACCTTC
TRBV18	NA	TRBD1	TRBJ1-2	CASSIRTGGQGDYGYTF	TGTGCCAGCTCAATCAGGACAGGGGGACAGGGAGACTATGGCTACACCTTC
TRBV6-8	large	TRBD1	TRBJ2-7	CASSVWTGGYEQYF	TGTGCCAGCAGTGTATGGACAGGGGGCTACGAGCAGTACTTC
TRBV11-3	few	NA	TRBJ2-5	CASSPDLAISETQYF	TGTGCCAGCAGCCCCGATTTGGCCATCTCGGAGACCCAGTACTTC
TRBV6-8	few	NA	TRBJ1-5	CASSYSGGNQPQHF	TGTGCCAGCAGTTACTCAGGGGGGAACCAGCCCCAGCATTTT
TRBV6-8	medium-sized	TRBD1	TRBJ1-2	CASTMKWTGEHYGYTF	TGTGCCAGCACCATGAAGTGGACAGGAGAGCACTATGGCTACACCTTC
TRBV6-8	NA	NA	TRBJ1-5	CASSQDGGGYSNQPQHF	TGTGCCAGCAGTCAGGACGGTGGGGGATATAGCAATCAGCCCCAGCATTTT
TRBV6-4	few	NA	TRBJ2-1	CASSWGHNEQFF	TGTGCCAGCAGTTGGGGACACAATGAGCAGTTCTTC
TRBV10-3	medium-sized	TRBD1	TRBJ2-7	CAISESGTGAYEQYF	TGTGCCATCAGTGAGTCGGGGACAGGGGCCTACGAGCAGTACTTC
TRBV30	NA	NA	TRBJ1-2	CAWSKGGGYTF	TGTGCCTGGAGTAAAGGCGGTGGCTACACCTTC
TRBV5-1	NA	NA	TRBJ1-1	CASSPGWTEGTEAFF	TGCGCCAGCAGCCCGGGGTGGACCGAGGGGACTGAAGCTTTCTTT
TRBV6-8	NA	TRBD2	TRBJ2-1	CASSSSGSTYNEQFF	TGTGCCAGCAGTTCTAGCGGGAGCACCTACAATGAGCAGTTCTTC
TRBV6-1	NA	NA	TRBJ2-1	CASSEALEAVPRREQFF	TGTGCCAGCAGTGAAGCGCTCGAGGCAGTCCCCAGGCGTGAGCAGTTCTTC
TRBV6-7	NA	TRBD2	TRBJ2-1	CASSYPGVAGKENEQFF	TGTGCCAGCAGTTACCCAGGGGTAGCGGGAAAGGAGAATGAGCAGTTCTTC
TRBV19	once	NA	TRBJ1-1	CASSITGVNTEAFF	TGTGCCAGTAGTATAACAGGTGTGAACACTGAAGCTTTCTTT
TRBV9	medium-sized	NA	TRBJ2-7	CASSLLGASSYEQYF	TGTGCCAGCAGCCTTTTGGGGGCCTCCTCCTACGAGCAGTACTTC
TRBV5-1	NA	NA	TRBJ2-6	CASTLSPISGANVLTF	TGCGCCAGCACCCTATCGCCCATCTCTGGGGCCAACGTCCTGACTTTC
TRBV18	NA	NA	TRBJ2-3	CASSPGAAGSTDTQYF	TGTGCCAGCTCACCGGGGGCAGCCGGGAGCACAGATACGCAGTATTTT
TRBV29-1	NA	TRBD2	TRBJ2-7	CSVAPPTSASYEQYF	TGCAGCGTTGCCCCCCCGACTAGCGCATCCTACGAGCAGTACTTC
TRBV5-1	NA	TRBD1	TRBJ1-4	CASSPTQGGDEKLFF	TGCGCCAGCAGCCCCACCCAGGGGGGGGATGAAAAACTGTTTTTT
TRBV30	NA	NA	TRBJ1-4	CAWSVRWDEKLFF	TGTGCCTGGAGTGTACGTTGGGATGAAAAACTGTTTTTT
TRBV7-6	NA	NA	TRBJ2-1	CASSLGSRRINEQFF	TGTGCCAGCAGCTTAGGTAGCCGACGGATCAATGAGCAGTTCTTC
TRBV4-1	medium-sized	NA	TRBJ1-1	CASSQDLTDWSEAFF	TGCGCCAGCAGCCAAGATTTAACAGATTGGTCTGAAGCTTTCTTT
TRBV9	NA	NA	TRBJ2-3	CASSVAGLVGEDTQYF	TGTGCCAGCAGCGTAGCGGGGCTAGTTGGGGAAGATACGCAGTATTTT
TRBV28	NA	NA	TRBJ2-5	CASSGLDYQETQYF	TGTGCCAGCAGTGGACTTGATTACCAAGAGACCCAGTACTTC
TRBV10-1	NA	NA	TRBJ2-2	CASSLDINTGELFF	TGCGCCAGCAGTCTCGACATCAACACCGGGGAGCTGTTTTTT
TRBV6-8	few	NA	TRBJ1-1	CASTATQRNTEAFF	TGTGCCAGCACCGCAACCCAGAGGAACACTGAAGCTTTCTTT
TRBV11-3	medium-sized	NA	TRBJ2-3	CASSLGGSGEGTDTQYF	TGTGCCAGCAGTTTAGGAGGGTCGGGAGAAGGAACAGATACGCAGTATTTT